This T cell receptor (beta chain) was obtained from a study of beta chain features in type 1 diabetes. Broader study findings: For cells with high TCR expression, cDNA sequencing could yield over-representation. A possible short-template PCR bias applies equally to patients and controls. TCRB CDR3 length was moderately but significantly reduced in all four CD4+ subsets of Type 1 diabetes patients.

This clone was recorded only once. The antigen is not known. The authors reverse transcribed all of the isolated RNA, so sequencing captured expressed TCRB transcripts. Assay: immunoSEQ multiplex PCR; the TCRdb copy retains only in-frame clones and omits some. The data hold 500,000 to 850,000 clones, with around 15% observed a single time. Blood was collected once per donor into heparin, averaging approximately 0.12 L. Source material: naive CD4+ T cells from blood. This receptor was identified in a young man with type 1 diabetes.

The CDR3 reads CASSSTDSYEQYF. The CDR3 DNA reads as TGCGCCAGCAGCTCAACAGATTCCTACGAGCAGTACTTC. The rearrangement uses TRBV5-1 and TRBJ2-5; no clear D. TRBJ2-7 explains the end of the DNA better; the J call may be wrong. The CDR3 consists of 13 residues. Germline assignment: CDR1 SGHRS and CDR2 YFSETQ.